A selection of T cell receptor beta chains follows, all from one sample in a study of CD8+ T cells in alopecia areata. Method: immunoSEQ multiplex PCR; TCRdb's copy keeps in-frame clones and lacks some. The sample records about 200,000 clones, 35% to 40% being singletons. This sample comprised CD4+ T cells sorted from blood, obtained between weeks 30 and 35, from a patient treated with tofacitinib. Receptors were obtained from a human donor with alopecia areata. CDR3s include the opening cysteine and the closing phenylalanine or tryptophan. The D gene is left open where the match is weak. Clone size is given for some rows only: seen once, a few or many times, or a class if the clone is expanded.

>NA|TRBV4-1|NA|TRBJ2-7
CASSLLGPGEQYF
TGCGCCAGCAGCCTCCTGGGCCCAGGGGAGCAGTACTTC
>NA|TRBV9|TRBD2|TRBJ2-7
CASSVTSGRTYEQYF
TGTGCCAGCAGCGTTACTAGCGGGAGGACCTACGAGCAGTACTTC
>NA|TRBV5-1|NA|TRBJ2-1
CASSYVTRGSNEQFF
TGCGCCAGCAGCTATGTGACAAGGGGGAGCAATGAGCAGTTCTTC
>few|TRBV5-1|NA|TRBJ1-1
CASSLGTANTEAFF
TGCGCCAGCAGCTTGGGGACGGCGAACACTGAAGCTTTCTTT
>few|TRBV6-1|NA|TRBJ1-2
CASSDLGPLYGYTF
TGTGCCAGCAGTGATCTCGGGCCACTCTATGGCTACACCTTC
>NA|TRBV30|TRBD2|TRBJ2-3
CAWSPGEAGGGTQYF
TGTGCCTGGAGCCCCGGTGAAGCGGGGGGCGGTACGCAGTATTTT
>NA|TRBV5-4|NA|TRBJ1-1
CASSGAGHIKGNTEAFF
TGTGCCAGCAGCGGGGCGGGACACATTAAAGGGAACACTGAAGCTTTCTTT
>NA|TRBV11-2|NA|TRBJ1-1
CASSSNPGFRDTEAFF
TGTGCCAGCAGCTCCAATCCGGGGTTCCGGGACACTGAAGCTTTCTTT
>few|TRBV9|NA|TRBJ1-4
CASSVGTYNEKLFF
TGTGCCAGCAGCGTTGGGACCTATAATGAAAAACTGTTTTTT
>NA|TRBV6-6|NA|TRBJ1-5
CASIGTERQPQHF
TGTGCCAGCATTGGGACGGAACGACAGCCCCAGCATTTT
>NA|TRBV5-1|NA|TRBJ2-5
CASLRDRGETQYF
TGCGCCAGCCTCCGGGACCGAGGGGAGACCCAGTACTTC
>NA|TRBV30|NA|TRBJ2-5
CAWSIVVETQYF
TGTGCCTGGAGTATAGTTGTGGAGACCCAGTACTTC
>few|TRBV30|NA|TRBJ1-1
CAWRNTEAFF
TGTGCCTGGAGGAACACTGAAGCTTTCTTT
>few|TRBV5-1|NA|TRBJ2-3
CASSLQPDTDTQYF
TGCGCCAGCAGCTTGCAGCCAGACACAGATACGCAGTATTTT
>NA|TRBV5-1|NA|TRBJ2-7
CASSPQGTDYEQYF
TGCGCCAGCAGCCCACAAGGGACGGACTACGAGCAGTACTTC
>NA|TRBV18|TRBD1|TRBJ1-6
CASSPGQGFSPLHF
TGTGCCAGCTCACCTGGACAGGGGTTTTCACCCCTCCACTTT
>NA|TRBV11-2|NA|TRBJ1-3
CASSLGGTGNTIYF
TGTGCCAGCAGCCTTGGGGGCACTGGAAACACCATATATTTT
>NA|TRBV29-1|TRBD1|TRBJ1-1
CSVRQGDTEAFF
TGCAGCGTCCGACAGGGGGACACTGAAGCTTTCTTT
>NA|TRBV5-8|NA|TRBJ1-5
CASSGREFGNQPQHF
TGTGCCAGCAGCGGACGGGAGTTTGGGAATCAGCCCCAGCATTTT
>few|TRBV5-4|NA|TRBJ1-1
CASSVQGILNTEAFF
TGTGCCAGCAGCGTCCAGGGTATCCTGAACACTGAAGCTTTCTTT
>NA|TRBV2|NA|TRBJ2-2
CASSPQSPGNTGELFF
TGTGCCAGCAGTCCCCAGAGTCCGGGAAACACCGGGGAGCTGTTTTTT
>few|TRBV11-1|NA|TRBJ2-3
CASSSRGATDTQYF
TGTGCCAGCAGCTCCCGGGGGGCCACAGATACGCAGTATTTT
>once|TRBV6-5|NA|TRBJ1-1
CASRMTQGTEAFF
TGTGCCAGCCGAATGACGCAGGGCACTGAAGCTTTCTTT
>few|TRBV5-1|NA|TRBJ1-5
CASSPLEGDNQPQHF
TGCGCCAGCAGCCCCCTGGAAGGGGACAATCAGCCCCAGCATTTT
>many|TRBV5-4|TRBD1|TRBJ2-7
CASRNGQGPYEQYF
TGTGCCAGCAGAAACGGACAGGGCCCCTACGAGCAGTACTTC
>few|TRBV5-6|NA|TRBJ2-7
CASRTPGHLYEQYF
TGTGCCAGCAGGACCCCGGGACACCTATACGAGCAGTACTTC
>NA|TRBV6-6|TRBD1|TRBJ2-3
CATLPGQAVGTQYF
TGTGCCACCTTACCGGGACAGGCTGTCGGTACGCAGTATTTT
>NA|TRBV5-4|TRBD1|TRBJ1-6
CASSRGAGTGENSPLHF
TGTGCCAGCAGCAGGGGAGCCGGGACAGGGGAAAATTCACCCCTCCACTTT
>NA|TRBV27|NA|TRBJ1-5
CASSDRDQPQHF
TGTGCCAGCAGCGATAGGGATCAGCCCCAGCATTTT
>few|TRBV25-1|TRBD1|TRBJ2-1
CASSSTGGANEQFF
TGTGCCAGCAGTTCGACAGGGGGGGCAAATGAGCAGTTCTTC
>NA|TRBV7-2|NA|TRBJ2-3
CASSLQTGTDTQYF
TGTGCCAGCAGCTTACAGACAGGCACAGATACGCAGTATTTT